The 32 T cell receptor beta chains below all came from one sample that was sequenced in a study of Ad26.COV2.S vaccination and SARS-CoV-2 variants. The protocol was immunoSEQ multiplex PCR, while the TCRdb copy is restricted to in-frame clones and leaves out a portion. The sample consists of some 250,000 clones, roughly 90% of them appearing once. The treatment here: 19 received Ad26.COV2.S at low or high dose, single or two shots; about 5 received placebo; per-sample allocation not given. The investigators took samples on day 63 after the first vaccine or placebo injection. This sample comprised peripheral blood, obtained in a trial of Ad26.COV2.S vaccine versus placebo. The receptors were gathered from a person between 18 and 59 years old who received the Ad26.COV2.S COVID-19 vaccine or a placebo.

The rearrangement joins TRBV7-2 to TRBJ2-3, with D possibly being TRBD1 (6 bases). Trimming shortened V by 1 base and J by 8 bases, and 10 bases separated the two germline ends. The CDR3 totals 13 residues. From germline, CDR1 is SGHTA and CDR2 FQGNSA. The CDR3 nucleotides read TGTGCCAGCAGCTTAGGAGGGGGACCTACGCAGTATTTT. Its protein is CASSLGGGPTQYF.

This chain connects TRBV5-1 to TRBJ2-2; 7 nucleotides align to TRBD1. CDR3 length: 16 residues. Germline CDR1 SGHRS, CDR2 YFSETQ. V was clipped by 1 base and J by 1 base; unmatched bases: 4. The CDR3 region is CASSLFGQENTGELFF. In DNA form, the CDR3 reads TGCGCCAGCAGCTTGTTCGGACAGGAGAACACCGGGGAGCTGTTTTTT.

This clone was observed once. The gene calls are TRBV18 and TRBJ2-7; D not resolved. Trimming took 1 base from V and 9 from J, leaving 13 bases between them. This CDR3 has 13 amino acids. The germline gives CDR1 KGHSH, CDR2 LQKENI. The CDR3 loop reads CASSPRRLWGQYF. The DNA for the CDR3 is TGTGCCAGCTCACCACGCAGGCTATGGGGGCAGTACTTC.

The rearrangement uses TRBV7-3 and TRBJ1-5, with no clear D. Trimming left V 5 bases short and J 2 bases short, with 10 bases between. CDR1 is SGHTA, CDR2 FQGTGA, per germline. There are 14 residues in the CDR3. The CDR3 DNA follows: TGTGCCAGCAGCAGGACGGGTGGCAATCAGCCCCAGCATTTT. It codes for CASSRTGGNQPQHF.

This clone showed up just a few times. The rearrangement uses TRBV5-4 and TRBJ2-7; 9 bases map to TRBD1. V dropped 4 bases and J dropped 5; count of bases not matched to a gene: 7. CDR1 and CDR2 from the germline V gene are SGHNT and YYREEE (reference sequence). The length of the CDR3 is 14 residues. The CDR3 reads CASSAGDRDHEQYF. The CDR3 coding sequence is TGTGCCAGCAGCGCCGGGGACAGGGACCACGAGCAGTACTTC. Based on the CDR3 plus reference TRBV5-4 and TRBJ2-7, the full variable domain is ETGVTQSPTHLIKTRGQQVTLRCSSQSGHNTVSWYQQALGQGPQFIFQYYREEENGRGNFPPRFSGLQFPNYSSELNVNALELDDSALYLCASSAGDRDHEQYFGPGTRLTVT.

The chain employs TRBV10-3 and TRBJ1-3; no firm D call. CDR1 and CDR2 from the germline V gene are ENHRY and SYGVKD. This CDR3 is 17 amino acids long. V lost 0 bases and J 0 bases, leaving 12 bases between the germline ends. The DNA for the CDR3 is TGTGCCATCAGTGAGTCCCCGACGGGAGACTCTGGAAACACCATATATTTT. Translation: CAISESPTGDSGNTIYF.

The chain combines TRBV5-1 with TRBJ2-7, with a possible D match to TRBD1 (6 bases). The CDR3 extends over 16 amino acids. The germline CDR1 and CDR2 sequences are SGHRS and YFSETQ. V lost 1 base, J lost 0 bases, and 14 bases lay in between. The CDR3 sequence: CASSLSFTGTSYEQYF. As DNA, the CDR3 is TGCGCCAGCAGCTTGTCGTTTACAGGGACCTCCTACGAGCAGTACTTC.

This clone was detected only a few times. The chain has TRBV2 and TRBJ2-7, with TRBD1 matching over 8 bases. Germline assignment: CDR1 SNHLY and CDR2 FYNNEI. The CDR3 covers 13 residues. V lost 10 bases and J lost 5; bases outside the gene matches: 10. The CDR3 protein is CAILGQGLDEQYF. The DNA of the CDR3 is TGTGCCATCCTCGGACAGGGTCTGGACGAGCAGTACTTC.

The chain's CDR3 is CASSTGLAGQETQYF. The CDR3 DNA sequence: TGTGCCAGCAGCACGGGACTAGCGGGGCAAGAGACCCAGTACTTC. The chain joins TRBV5-5 to TRBJ2-5, with TRBD2 identical over 13 bases. The V gene's germline CDR1 is SGHKS and CDR2 YYEKEE (reference sequence). The ends lost 4 bases at V and 2 bases at J; junction bases unmatched: 2. The CDR3 consists of 15 residues.

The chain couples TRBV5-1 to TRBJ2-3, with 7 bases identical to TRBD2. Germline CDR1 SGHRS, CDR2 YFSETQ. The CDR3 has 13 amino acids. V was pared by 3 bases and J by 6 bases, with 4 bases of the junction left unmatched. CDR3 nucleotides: TGCGCCAGCAGCTACTCCGGGGGGGATACGCAGTATTTT. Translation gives CASSYSGGDTQYF.

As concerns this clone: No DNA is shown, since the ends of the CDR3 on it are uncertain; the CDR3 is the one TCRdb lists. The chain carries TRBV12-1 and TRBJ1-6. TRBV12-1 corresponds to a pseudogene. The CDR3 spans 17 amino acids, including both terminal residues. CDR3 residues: CASSFASGAFYNSPLHF.

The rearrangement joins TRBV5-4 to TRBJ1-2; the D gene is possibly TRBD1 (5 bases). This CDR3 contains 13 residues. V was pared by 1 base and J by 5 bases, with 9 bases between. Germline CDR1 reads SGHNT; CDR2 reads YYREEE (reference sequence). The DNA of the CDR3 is TGTGCCAGCAGCTTGCAGGGAACGTATGGCTACACCTTC. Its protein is CASSLQGTYGYTF.

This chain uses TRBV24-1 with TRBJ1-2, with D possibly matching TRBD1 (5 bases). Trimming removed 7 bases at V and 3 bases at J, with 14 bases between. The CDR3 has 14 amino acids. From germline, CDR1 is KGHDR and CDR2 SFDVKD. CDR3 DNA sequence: TGTGCCACCAGGGACACGGGGAACGACTATGGCTACACCTTC. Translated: CATRDTGNDYGYTF.

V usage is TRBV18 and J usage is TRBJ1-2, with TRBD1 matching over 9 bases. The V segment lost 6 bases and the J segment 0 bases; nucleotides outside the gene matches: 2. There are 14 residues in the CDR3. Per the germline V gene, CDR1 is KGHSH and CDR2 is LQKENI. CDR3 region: CASSDRGANYGYTF. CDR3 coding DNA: TGTGCCAGCTCTGACAGGGGGGCTAACTATGGCTACACCTTC. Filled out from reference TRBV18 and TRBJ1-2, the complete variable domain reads NAGVMQNPRHLVRRRGQEARLRCSPMKGHSHVYWYRQLPEEGLKFMVYLQKENIIDESGMPKERFSAEFPKEGPSILRIQQVVRGDSAAYFCASSDRGANYGYTFGSGTRLTVV.

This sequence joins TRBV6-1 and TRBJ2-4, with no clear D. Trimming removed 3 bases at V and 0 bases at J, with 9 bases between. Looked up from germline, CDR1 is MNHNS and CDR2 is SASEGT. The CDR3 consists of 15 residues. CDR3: CASSETSLAKNIQYF. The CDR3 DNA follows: TGTGCCAGCAGTGAGACCTCCTTAGCCAAAAACATTCAGTACTTC.

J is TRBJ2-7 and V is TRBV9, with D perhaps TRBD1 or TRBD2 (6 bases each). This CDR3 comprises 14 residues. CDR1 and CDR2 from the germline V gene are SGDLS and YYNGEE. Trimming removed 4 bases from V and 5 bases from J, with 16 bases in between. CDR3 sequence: CASSTAVGGHEQYF. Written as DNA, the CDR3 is TGTGCCAGCAGCACCGCGGTCGGGGGCCACGAGCAGTACTTC. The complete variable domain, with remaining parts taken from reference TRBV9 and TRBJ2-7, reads DSGVTQTPKHLITATGQRVTLRCSPRSGDLSVYWYQQSLDQGLQFLIQYYNGEERAKGNILERFSAQQFPDLHSELNLSSLELGDSALYFCASSTAVGGHEQYFGPGTRLTVT.

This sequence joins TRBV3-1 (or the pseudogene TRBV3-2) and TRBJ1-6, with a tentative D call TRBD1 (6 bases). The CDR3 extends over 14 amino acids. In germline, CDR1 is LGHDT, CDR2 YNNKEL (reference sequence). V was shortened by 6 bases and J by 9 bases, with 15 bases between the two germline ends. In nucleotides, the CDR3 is TGTGCCAGCAGTCTACCGGGACAACTTTCACCCCTCCACTTT. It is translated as CASSLPGQLSPLHF.

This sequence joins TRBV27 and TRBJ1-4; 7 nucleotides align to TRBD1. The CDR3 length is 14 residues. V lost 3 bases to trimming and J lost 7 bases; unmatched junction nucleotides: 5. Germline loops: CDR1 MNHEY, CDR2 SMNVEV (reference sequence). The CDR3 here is CASSFSGTAEKLFF. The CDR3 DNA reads TGTGCCAGCAGTTTCTCCGGGACAGCTGAAAAACTGTTTTTT.

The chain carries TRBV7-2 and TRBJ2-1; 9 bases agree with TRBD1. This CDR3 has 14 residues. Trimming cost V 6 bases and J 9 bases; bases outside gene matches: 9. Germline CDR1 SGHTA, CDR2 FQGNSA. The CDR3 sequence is CASRTGTGRGEQFF. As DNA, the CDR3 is TGTGCCAGCAGGACCGGGACAGGGAGGGGTGAGCAGTTCTTC.

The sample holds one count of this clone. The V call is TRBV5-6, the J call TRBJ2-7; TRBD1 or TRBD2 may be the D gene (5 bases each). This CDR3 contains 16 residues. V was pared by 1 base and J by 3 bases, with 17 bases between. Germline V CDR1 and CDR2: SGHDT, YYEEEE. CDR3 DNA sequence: TGTGCCAGCAGCTTGACCCCCGGGGCCCCCCTCTACGAGCAGTACTTC. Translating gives CASSLTPGAPLYEQYF.

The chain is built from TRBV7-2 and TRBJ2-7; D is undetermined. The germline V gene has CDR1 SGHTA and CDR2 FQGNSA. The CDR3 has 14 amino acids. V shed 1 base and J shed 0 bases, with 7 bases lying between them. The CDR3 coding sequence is TGTGCCAGCAGCTTAGGCCTCAACTCCTACGAGCAGTACTTC. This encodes CASSLGLNSYEQYF.

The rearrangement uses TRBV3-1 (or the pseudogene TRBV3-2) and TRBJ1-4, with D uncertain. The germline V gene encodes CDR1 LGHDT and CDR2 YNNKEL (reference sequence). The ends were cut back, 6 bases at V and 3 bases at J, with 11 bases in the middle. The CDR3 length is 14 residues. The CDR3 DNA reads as TGTGCCAGCAGTCGTCGTCCGTCTAATGAAAAACTGTTTTTT. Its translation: CASSRRPSNEKLFF.

The CDR3: CSASKGQGTYSNQPQHF. The CDR3 coding sequence is TGCAGTGCTAGTAAGGGACAGGGTACCTATAGCAATCAGCCCCAGCATTTT. The rearrangement uses TRBV20-1 and TRBJ1-5; the match to TRBD1 covers 9 bases. Germline V gene sequence: CDR1 DFQATT, CDR2 SNEGSKA (reference sequence). This CDR3 has 17 residues. V lost 3 bases and J lost 0; bases outside the gene matches: 9.

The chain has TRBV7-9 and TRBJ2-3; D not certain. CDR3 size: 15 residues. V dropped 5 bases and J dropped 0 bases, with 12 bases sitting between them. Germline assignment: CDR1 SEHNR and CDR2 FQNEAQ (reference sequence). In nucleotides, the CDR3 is TGTGCCAGCAGCCTGGGCACACCCAGCACAGATACGCAGTATTTT. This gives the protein CASSLGTPSTDTQYF.

CDR3 DNA sequence: TGTGCCAGCAGCTCCGGCCCCCAGAGGGCTACCTACGAGCAGTACTTC. Its protein product is CASSSGPQRATYEQYF. V is TRBV5-4 and J is TRBJ2-7, with a possible D match to TRBD2 (5 bases). CDR3 length equals 16 residues. V dropped 3 bases and J dropped 2 bases, with 18 bases sitting between them. The germline gives CDR1 SGHNT, CDR2 YYREEE (reference sequence).

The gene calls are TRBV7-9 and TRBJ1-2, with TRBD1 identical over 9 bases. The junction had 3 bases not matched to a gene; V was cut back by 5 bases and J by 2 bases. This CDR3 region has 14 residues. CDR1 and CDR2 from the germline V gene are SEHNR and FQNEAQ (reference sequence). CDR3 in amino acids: CASSPGQGNYGYTF. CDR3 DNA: TGTGCCAGCAGCCCGGGACAGGGAAACTATGGCTACACCTTC. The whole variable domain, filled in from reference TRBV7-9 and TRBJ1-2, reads DTGVSQNPRHKITKRGQNVTFRCDPISEHNRLYWYRQTLGQGPEFLTYFQNEAQLEKSRLLSDRFSAERPKGSFSTLEIQRTEQGDSAMYLCASSPGQGNYGYTFGSGTRLTVV.

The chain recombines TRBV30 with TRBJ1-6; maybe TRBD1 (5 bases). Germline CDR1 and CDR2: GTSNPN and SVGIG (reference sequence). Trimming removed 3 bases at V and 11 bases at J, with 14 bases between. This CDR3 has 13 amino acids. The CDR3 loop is CAWSLQGPTPLHF. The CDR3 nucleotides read TGTGCCTGGAGCCTCCAGGGACCTACACCCCTCCACTTT. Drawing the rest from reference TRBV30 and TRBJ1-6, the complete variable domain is SQTIHQWPATLVQPVGSPLSLECTVEGTSNPNLYWYRQAAGRGLQLLFYSVGIGQISSEVPQNLSASRPQDRQFILSSKKLLLSDSGFYLCAWSLQGPTPLHFGNGTRLTVT.

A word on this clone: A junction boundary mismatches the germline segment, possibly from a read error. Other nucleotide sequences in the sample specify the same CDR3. The CDR3 DNA reads TGTGCTAGTAGTAGGCAGGGAGGTAACTATGGCTACACCTTC. This sequence encodes CASSRQGGNYGYTF. This chain joins TRBV19 and TRBJ1-2; possible D gene TRBD1, 5 bases. This CDR3 has 14 residues. Germline CDR1 LNHDA, CDR2 SQIVND (reference sequence).

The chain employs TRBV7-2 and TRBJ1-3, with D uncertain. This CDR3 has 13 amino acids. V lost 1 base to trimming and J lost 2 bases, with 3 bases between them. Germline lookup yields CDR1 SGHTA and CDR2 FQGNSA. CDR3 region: CASSLGPGNTIYF. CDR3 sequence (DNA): TGTGCCAGCAGCTTAGGGCCTGGAAACACCATATATTTT.

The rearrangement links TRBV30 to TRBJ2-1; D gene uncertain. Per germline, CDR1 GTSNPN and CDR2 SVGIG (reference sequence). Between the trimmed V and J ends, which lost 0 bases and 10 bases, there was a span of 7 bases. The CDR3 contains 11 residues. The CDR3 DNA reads TGTGCCTGGAGTGTGGCCATAGAGCAGTTCTTC. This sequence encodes CAWSVAIEQFF.

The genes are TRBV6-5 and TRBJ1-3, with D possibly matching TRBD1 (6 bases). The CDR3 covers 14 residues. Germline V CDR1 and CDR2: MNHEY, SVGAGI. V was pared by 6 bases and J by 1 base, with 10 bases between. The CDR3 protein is CASRGTGSGNTIYF. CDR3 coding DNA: TGTGCCAGCAGGGGAACAGGGTCTGGAAACACCATATATTTT.

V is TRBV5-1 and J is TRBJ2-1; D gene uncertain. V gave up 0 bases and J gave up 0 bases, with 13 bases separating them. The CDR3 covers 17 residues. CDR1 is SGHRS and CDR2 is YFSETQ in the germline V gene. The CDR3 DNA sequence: TGCGCCAGCAGCTTGGCCGCGAGTGGCTACTCCTACAATGAGCAGTTCTTC. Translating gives CASSLAASGYSYNEQFF.